This is a list of T cell receptor beta chains from one sample in a study of response to subunit inactivated influenza vaccine. Via MiXCR, TCRdb re-called the RT-PCR reads, giving one row per CDR3 protein. The table records more than 150,000 distinct CDR3 sequences, around 9.2% of them present only once. The sequences come from non-naive T cells sorted from PBMCs, collected on the day of vaccination. These receptor sequences come from a man between 50 and 59 years old who received an inactivated influenza vaccine. Each CDR3 is given with its conserved first and last residue. D genes are given only for firm matches. Clone size is not always given. Where it is, it says once, few, many or a class for expanded clones.

D	V	size	J	length	DNA	CDR3
-	TRBV14	-	TRBJ2-1	14	TGTGCCAGCAGAGGGCTAAAGGGGAACAATGAGCAGTTCTTC	CASRGLKGNNEQFF
-	TRBV6-5	many	TRBJ1-1	16	TGTGCCAGCAGTTACTCGACCGTTGGTATGAACACTGAAGCTTTCTTT	CASSYSTVGMNTEAFF
-	TRBV7-9	many	TRBJ2-3	14	TGTGCCAGCAGCTCCGGTTATAGCACAGATACGCAGTATTTT	CASSSGYSTDTQYF
-	TRBV5-4	-	TRBJ2-3	16	TGTGCCAGCAGCTTGGGGTTCGGCGGGGGCACAGATACGCAGTATTTT	CASSLGFGGGTDTQYF
-	TRBV7-9	many	TRBJ2-7	12	TGTGCCAGCGGGGTCAAAGCGAACGAGCAGTACTTC	CASGVKANEQYF
TRBD2	TRBV3-1	-	TRBJ2-4	20	TGTGCCAGCAGCCAATTGCCGGGACTAGCGGGGGGTTACGCCAAAAACATTCAGTACTTC	CASSQLPGLAGGYAKNIQYF
TRBD2	TRBV24-1	many	TRBJ2-5	17	TGTGCCACCAGTGTTGGGGGACTAGCGGGAGCGGGAGAGACCCAGTACTTC	CATSVGGLAGAGETQYF
TRBD1	TRBV24-1	few	TRBJ1-5	15	TGTGCCACCAGTGAATCGGGACAGGGTAATCAGCCCCAGCATTTT	CATSESGQGNQPQHF
-	TRBV19	-	TRBJ1-5	15	TGTGCCAGTAGCGTCTCAGGGACTCCCAATCAGCCCCAGCATTTT	CASSVSGTPNQPQHF
TRBD2	TRBV11-2	many	TRBJ2-1	15	TGTGCCAGCAGCCGTAGCGGGGGGGCCGGGAATGAGCAGTTCTTC	CASSRSGGAGNEQFF
-	TRBV7-2	-	TRBJ1-4	14	TGTGCCAGCAGCGCGTACCGGGACGCTGAAAAACTGTTTTTT	CASSAYRDAEKLFF
TRBD2	TRBV13	many	TRBJ2-1	14	TGTGCCAGCAGCTTTCGACTAGCTTACAATGAGCAGTTCTTC	CASSFRLAYNEQFF
-	TRBV12-3/TRBV12-4	few	TRBJ2-2	14	TGTGCCAGCAGTTTCTCGGGGGCCACCGGGGAGCTGTTTTTT	CASSFSGATGELFF
-	TRBV5-1	-	TRBJ1-4	13	TGCGCCAGCAGCTTGCGGGACAATGAAAAACTGTTTTTT	CASSLRDNEKLFF
-	TRBV6-1	many	TRBJ2-7	16	TGTGCCAGCGCCGTAGGGACGGCCCTGGGCTCCTACGAGCAGTACTTC	CASAVGTALGSYEQYF
-	TRBV30	many	TRBJ2-1	12	TGTGCCTGGAGTGTACTGACCTACCAGCAGTTCTTC	CAWSVLTYQQFF
TRBD2	TRBV20-1	few	TRBJ2-5	14	TGCAGTGCTTTAGCGGGAGGTGGTCAAGAGACCCAGTACTTC	CSALAGGGQETQYF
-	TRBV5-1	many	TRBJ1-1	13	TGCGCCAGCAGCCCTACGACGAACACTGAAGCTTTCTTT	CASSPTTNTEAFF
-	TRBV7-9	-	TRBJ2-1	13	TGTGCCAGCACCCCCACCCCGGGCAATGAGCAGTTCTTC	CASTPTPGNEQFF
-	TRBV28	few	TRBJ2-1	15	TGTGCCAGCAGTCCTGGTGGTAGGACCTACAATGAGCAGTTCTTC	CASSPGGRTYNEQFF
-	TRBV6-1	-	TRBJ2-1	16	TGTGCCAGCACAAGGGCGTCAGGGAGAGGTAGGGATGAGCAGTTCTTC	CASTRASGRGRDEQFF
-	TRBV7-2	few	TRBJ2-7	14	TGTGCCAGCAGCACGTACAGTACCTCCTACGAGCAGTACTTC	CASSTYSTSYEQYF
-	TRBV7-8	many	TRBJ1-1	12	TGTGCCAGCAGCTCATCGGGGTTTGAAGCTTTCTTT	CASSSSGFEAFF
-	TRBV7-2	many	TRBJ2-7	14	TGTGCCAGCAGCCCCCGGACAAGGAGCTACGAGCAGTACTTC	CASSPRTRSYEQYF
-	TRBV5-1	few	TRBJ2-5	15	TGCGCCAGCATGAAAGGGGGACACAAAGGGGAGACCCAGTACTTC	CASMKGGHKGETQYF
-	TRBV7-6	many	TRBJ2-7	14	TGTGCCAGCAGCTCGATAGGACGGCCGTACGAGCAGTACTTC	CASSSIGRPYEQYF
-	TRBV4-1	-	TRBJ1-1	15	TGCGCCAGCAGCCCAGGACTGATCTTGAACACTGAAGCTTTCTTT	CASSPGLILNTEAFF
-	TRBV2	many	TRBJ2-7	15	TGTGCCAGCAGTGAACAGGGATGGGGCTCCTACGAGCAGTACTTC	CASSEQGWGSYEQYF
-	TRBV28	many	TRBJ2-2	14	TGTGCCAGCATCAGGGGCGCTACACCCGGGGAGCTGTTTTTT	CASIRGATPGELFF
-	TRBV7-6	few	TRBJ1-1	14	TGTGCCAGCAGCCCGACCCGACGGGTCACTGAAGCTTTCTTT	CASSPTRRVTEAFF
-	TRBV4-1	-	TRBJ2-7	16	TGCGCCAGCAGCCAAGAAGGCCAGACATCAAGAGGGGAGCAGTACTTC	CASSQEGQTSRGEQYF
-	TRBV5-1	-	TRBJ2-7	13	TGCGCCAGCAGCTTGAAGGTTGCGTCCGAGCAGTACTTC	CASSLKVASEQYF
TRBD2	TRBV20-1	few	TRBJ2-5	15	TGCAGTGCGGGGAGTAGCGGGAGGGCCCGAGAGACCCAGTACTTC	CSAGSSGRARETQYF
-	TRBV5-1	-	TRBJ1-3	17	TGCGCCAGCAGCTCCAGAGAGGACTCGCTCTCTGGAAACACCATATATTTT	CASSSREDSLSGNTIYF
-	TRBV20-1	many	TRBJ2-3	13	TGCAGTGCAATCGCTACCATGGGAGATACGCAGTATTTT	CSAIATMGDTQYF
TRBD1	TRBV6-5	many	TRBJ1-1	13	TGTGCCAGCAGTTGGGACAGGGGTACTGAAGCTTTCTTT	CASSWDRGTEAFF
-	TRBV24-1	-	TRBJ2-1	13	TGTGCCACCGGTCCCAGCTCCTACAATGAGCAGTTCTTC	CATGPSSYNEQFF
TRBD2	TRBV4-2	-	TRBJ2-5	16	TGTGCCAGCAGCCAAGATCTGCGGGGGGGACAAGAGACCCAGTACTTC	CASSQDLRGGQETQYF
-	TRBV3-1	few	TRBJ1-6	16	TGTGCCAGCAAGGAATCGTGGTTCTCCTATAATTCACCCCTCCACTTT	CASKESWFSYNSPLHF
-	TRBV6-1	many	TRBJ2-7	14	TGTGCCAGCATGGTACGGGCTAGCTCCTACGAGCAGTACTTC	CASMVRASSYEQYF